This entry lists 5 T cell receptor beta chains sequenced from one sample in a study of shared clonotypes between healthy human individuals. The repertoire was sequenced with immunoSEQ multiplex PCR; TCRdb's copy has only in-frame clones and lacks some. The sample yields roughly 2,300,000 clones, under 95% seen once. The sequenced material came from naive CD4+ T cells from PBMCs. The subset here: CD45RA+ positively selected. The origin of the receptors is a man aged 18 to 30 in good health. Some clones in this sample may be carry-over from other donors' samples.

The chain uses TRBV30 and TRBJ2-2; either TRBD1 or TRBD2 may fit D (5 bases each). Germline V gene data show CDR1 as GTSNPN and CDR2 as SVGIG (reference sequence). V was pared by 3 bases and J by 6 bases, with 17 bases between. The CDR3 runs 15 residues. For the CDR3, the DNA is TGTGCCTGGAGCCTGGGACCCCGGTCAGCCGGGGAGCTGTTTTTT. This sequence encodes CAWSLGPRSAGELFF.

Of note for this clone: The identical CDR3 is also encoded by other nucleotide sequences in the sample. The genes are TRBV9 and TRBJ2-1; the D gene is possibly TRBD2 (6 bases). The V end lost 0 bases, the J end lost 7 bases, and 11 bases lay between the germline ends. This CDR3 comprises 14 residues. Germline V gene data show CDR1 as SGDLS and CDR2 as YYNGEE. The chain's CDR3 is CASSVVGLSNEQFF. CDR3 DNA: TGTGCCAGCAGCGTAGTGGGACTGAGTAATGAGCAGTTCTTC.

The gene calls are TRBV27 and TRBJ1-5; D unresolved. V lost 4 bases, J lost 7 bases, and 11 bases lay in between. The CDR3 sequence is 13 residues long. The germline CDR1 and CDR2 sequences are MNHEY and SMNVEV (reference sequence). CDR3 coding DNA: TGTGCCAGCAGTTCTGGGTTGCGCCAGCCCCAGCATTTT. Protein sequence: CASSSGLRQPQHF.

This clone showed up just once. The V and J genes are TRBV4-1 and TRBJ2-3; 10 positions match TRBD2. This CDR3 region has 18 residues. The trim removed 1 base at V and 7 bases at J, leaving 14 bases unmatched. CDR1 is MGHRA, CDR2 YSYEKL, per germline. The CDR3 is CASSQGKGAGGPGYTQYF. CDR3 coding DNA: TGCGCCAGCAGCCAAGGGAAAGGAGCGGGAGGGCCAGGTTATACGCAGTATTTT.

The chain is built from TRBV9 and TRBJ2-2; D remains unclear. The CDR3 has 14 amino acids. V was cut by 0 bases and J by 4 bases, with 7 bases left in between. Per germline, CDR1 SGDLS and CDR2 YYNGEE. This chain's CDR3 is CASSVATATGELFF. The CDR3, as DNA: TGTGCCAGCAGCGTAGCTACGGCCACCGGGGAGCTGTTTTTT.